These 14 T cell receptor beta chains share one sample of origin, sequenced in a study of PD-L1 blockade in urothelial cancer. Sequencing was performed with immunoSEQ multiplex PCR; in TCRdb, only in-frame clones are kept and a portion is missing. The profile covers about 82,000 clones, with around 76% appearing a single time and over 7.5% taken by the ten largest. This sample comprised PBMCs, obtained around atezolizumab (anti-PD-L1) treatment. The receptor source for this set is a man in his 70s with urothelial cancer.

As DNA, the CDR3 is TGTGCCAGCAGCGGATCAACAGGGCGAGGCTACACCTTC. It translates to CASSGSTGRGYTF. The chain joins TRBV9 to TRBJ1-2; a weak D match, TRBD1 (6 bases). From germline, CDR1 is SGDLS and CDR2 YYNGEE. This CDR3 is built from 13 residues. The V and J ends lost 3 bases and 8 bases respectively, with 14 bases between them.

The chain links TRBV29-1 to TRBJ2-2; 11 bases are a match to TRBD1. CDR1 and CDR2 from the germline V gene are SQVTM and ANQGSEA. The CDR3 has 18 amino acids. Germline trimming cut 0 bases from V and 7 bases from J; bases unmatched to any gene: 13. The CDR3 region has the DNA TGCAGCGTTGAAGATCGAGGGAGGGGACAGGGGGATATCGGGGAGCTGTTTTTT. Encoded protein: CSVEDRGRGQGDIGELFF.

The chain employs TRBV7-2 and TRBJ1-4; 8 nucleotides match TRBD1. This CDR3 is built from 15 residues. With V trimmed by 1 base and J by 7 bases, 5 bases remained unmatched. Germline CDR1 SGHTA, CDR2 FQGNSA. In nucleotides, the CDR3 is TGTGCCAGCAGCTTAGGGGCAGGGGGCTCTGAAAAACTGTTTTTT. Translated, it gives CASSLGAGGSEKLFF.

The rearrangement uses TRBV5-1 and TRBJ1-1, with 8 bases matching TRBD1. V lost 1 base and J lost 7; bases outside the gene matches: 6. The CDR3 consists of 14 residues. Per the germline V gene, CDR1 is SGHRS and CDR2 is YFSETQ. CDR3 loop: CASSLNQGAVEAFF. CDR3 bases: TGCGCCAGCAGCTTGAATCAGGGGGCGGTTGAAGCTTTCTTT.

This sequence joins TRBV2 and TRBJ1-1; weak D call: TRBD1 (5 bases). Germline assignment: CDR1 SNHLY and CDR2 FYNNEI. The CDR3 spans 13 residues. Trimming pared 4 bases from V and 7 bases from J, leaving 13 bases between. CDR3 nucleotides: TGTGCCAGCAGTGCCCGACCAGACAGTGAAGCTTTCTTT. Its translation: CASSARPDSEAFF.

The V gene is TRBV4-1, the J gene TRBJ2-2; a weak D match, TRBD1 (6 bases). There are 15 residues in the CDR3. V shed 3 bases and J shed 0 bases, with 8 bases lying between them. Per germline, CDR1 MGHRA and CDR2 YSYEKL. CDR3 sequence: CASSQTGANTGELFF. The CDR3 DNA sequence: TGCGCCAGCAGCCAGACAGGAGCGAACACCGGGGAGCTGTTTTTT.

The gene calls are TRBV5-6 and TRBJ2-7; 10 bases map to TRBD1. In germline, CDR1 is SGHDT, CDR2 YYEEEE. The CDR3 length is 13 residues. The J segment lost 3 bases and the V segment lost 3 bases, leaving 0 bases of the junction unmatched. In DNA, the CDR3 is TGTGCCAGCAGCTGGGACAGGGGCTACGAGCAGTACTTC. Its protein is CASSWDRGYEQYF.

The chain has TRBV6-5 and TRBJ1-1; D may be TRBD1 (6 bases). The germline V gene has CDR1 MNHEY and CDR2 SVGAGI. CDR3 length: 12 residues. The V gene lost 11 bases and the J gene lost 7 bases, with 17 bases spanning the gap. This CDR3 is CALGGPRFEAFF. CDR3 in DNA: TGTGCCCTAGGGGGACCCCGGTTTGAAGCTTTCTTT.

This sequence joins TRBV4-1 and TRBJ2-1; 8 positions agree with TRBD2. CDR3 length: 17 amino acids. The ends lost 0 bases at V and 3 bases at J; junction bases unmatched: 7. Germline V gene data show CDR1 as MGHRA and CDR2 as YSYEKL. The CDR3 DNA is TGCGCCAGCAGCCAAGATGCGGCTAGCGGGTTCTACAATGAGCAGTTCTTC. Protein sequence: CASSQDAASGFYNEQFF.

The chain links TRBV21-1 to TRBJ2-7; TRBD1 is the table's D call and was not checked against the DNA. TRBV21-1 is annotated as a pseudogene. This CDR3 has 14 residues. In nucleotides, the CDR3 is TGTGCCAGCAGCAAAGGACAGGGGACCTACGAGCAGTACTTC. Its translation is CASSKGQGTYEQYF.

This chain connects TRBV19 to TRBJ1-1; 12 bases line up with TRBD1. Germline lookup yields CDR1 LNHDA and CDR2 SQIVND (reference sequence). Trimming took 3 bases from V and 4 from J; bases not matched to a gene: 0. This CDR3 has 14 amino acids. The CDR3: CASSMGQGATEAFF. In nucleotides, the CDR3 is TGTGCCAGTAGTATGGGACAGGGGGCCACTGAAGCTTTCTTT. Variable domain in full (rest from reference TRBV19 and TRBJ1-1): DGGITQSPKYLFRKEGQNVTLSCEQNLNHDAMYWYRQDPGQGLRLIYYSQIVNDFQKGDIAEGYSVSREKKESFPLTVTSAQKNPTAFYLCASSMGQGATEAFFGQGTRLTVV.

The V and J genes are TRBV19 and TRBJ1-5, with 8 bases aligning to TRBD1. The CDR3 runs 15 residues. CDR1 LNHDA and CDR2 SQIVND come from the germline V gene (reference sequence). Germline trimming cut 2 bases from V and 3 bases from J; bases unmatched to any gene: 3. CDR3 coding DNA: TGTGCCAGTAGTATATTGGGACAGGTCAATCAGCCCCAGCATTTT. Residues: CASSILGQVNQPQHF.

The chain has TRBV18 and TRBJ1-2; TRBD1 matches 10 bases. CDR1 is KGHSH and CDR2 is LQKENI in the germline V gene. The CDR3 runs to 15 residues. J was trimmed by 7 bases and V by 0 bases; bases with no gene match: 5. The CDR3 DNA follows: TGTGCCAGCTCACCACCGGGACAGGGGACGTCTGGCTACACCTTC. Encoded protein: CASSPPGQGTSGYTF. Filled out from reference TRBV18 and TRBJ1-2, the complete variable domain reads NAGVMQNPRHLVRRRGQEARLRCSPMKGHSHVYWYRQLPEEGLKFMVYLQKENIIDESGMPKERFSAEFPKEGPSILRIQQVVRGDSAAYFCASSPPGQGTSGYTFGSGTRLTVV.

The chain joins TRBV6-6 to TRBJ1-5; 10 bases match TRBD1. After removal of 6 bases from V and 7 bases from J, the junction contained 6 bases not matched to a gene. Per the germline V gene, CDR1 is MNHNY and CDR2 is SVGAGI (reference sequence). This CDR3 spans 14 amino acids. In DNA form, the CDR3 reads TGTGCCAGCAGCCAGACAGGGGGCGGGCAGCCCCAGCATTTT. It encodes CASSQTGGGQPQHF.